A single sample gave rise to the 16 T cell receptor beta chains below, sequenced in a study of T cell repertoires in cytomegalovirus infection. These receptors lack a known antigen. Each CDR3 protein is one row after TCRdb ran MiXCR on the reads. This table has approximately 910,000 distinct CDR3 sequences, less than 35% appearing once. Sample: cultured CD8+ T cells from PBMCs, taken from culture after CMV antigen stimulation. These receptors all stem from a human donor in good health (CMV status not recorded). Some clones in this sample may be carry-over from other donors' samples.

V gene TRBV19 combines with J gene TRBJ1-2, with 7 nucleotides matching TRBD1. Germline V gene sequence: CDR1 LNHDA, CDR2 SQIVND (reference sequence). The CDR3 contains 12 residues. V was clipped by 11 bases and J by 2 bases; unmatched bases: 5. The CDR3 sequence: CAVRGLNYGYTF. In DNA, the CDR3 is TGTGCCGTAAGGGGGCTGAACTATGGCTACACCTTC.

This clonotype was recorded many times. The rearrangement uses TRBV7-6 and TRBJ1-1; 10 bases map to TRBD1. This CDR3 is 16 amino acids long. Germline CDR1 SGHVS, CDR2 FNYEAQ. With 5 bases clipped from V and 0 bases from J, the junction kept 6 bases outside the gene matches. CDR3 loop: CASSPRGTGVNTEAFF. DNA of the CDR3: TGTGCCAGCAGCCCCAGGGGGACAGGGGTGAACACTGAAGCTTTCTTT.

This clonotype has only one observation. Germline is not matched at one junction end, which may reflect a read error. The rearrangement links TRBV7-6 to TRBJ2-1; the D gene is possibly TRBD2 (5 bases). Germline CDR1 is SGHVS and CDR2 is FNYEAQ. This CDR3 is 17 amino acids long. This chain's CDR3 is CASSHKAVYLSYNKQFF. DNA for the CDR3: TGTGCCAGCAGCCACAAAGCGGTGTACCTTTCGTACAATAAGCAGTTCTTC. The complete variable domain, with remaining parts taken from reference TRBV7-6 and TRBJ2-1, reads GAGVSQSPRYKVTKRGQDVALRCDPISGHVSLYWYRQALGQGPEFLTYFNYEAQQDKSGLPNDRFSAERPEGSISTLTIQRTEQRDSAMYRCASSHKAVYLSYNKQFFGPGTRLTVL.

The genes are TRBV12-3 or TRBV12-4 and TRBJ2-5; tentative D call: TRBD2 (7 bases). Trimming took off 4 bases at V and 2 bases at J, with 14 bases between the two ends. This CDR3 comprises 15 residues. In DNA form, the CDR3 reads TGTGCCAGCAGTTCATCGGGGGGCAGTCAAGAGACCCAGTACTTC. Protein product: CASSSSGGSQETQYF.

The chain is built from TRBV5-1 and TRBJ2-2; the D is unclear. V lost 3 bases and J 2 bases, leaving 11 bases between the germline ends. The V gene's germline CDR1 is SGHRS and CDR2 YFSETQ. This CDR3 spans 15 amino acids. CDR3 sequence (DNA): TGCGCCAGCAGCTCAACCCCGGTAAACACCGGGGAGCTGTTTTTT. Its protein is CASSSTPVNTGELFF.

This clonotype was seen a handful of times. CDR3 in amino acids: CASSPGQFEGYTF. The CDR3 coding sequence is TGTGCCAGCAGCCCGGGACAGTTCGAGGGCTACACCTTC. J is TRBJ1-2 and V is TRBV7-6, with 7 bases aligning to TRBD1. The CDR3 spans 13 residues. The V gene's germline CDR1 is SGHVS and CDR2 FNYEAQ. Trimming cost V 5 bases and J 8 bases; bases outside gene matches: 8.

This clonotype appeared a few times. This chain joins TRBV4-3 and TRBJ2-1, with D uncertain. The germline gives CDR1 LGHNA, CDR2 YSLEER. The CDR3 contains 14 residues. V lost 2 bases and J 8 bases, leaving 13 bases between the germline ends. The CDR3 protein is CASSQRTKEDEQFF. The CDR3 DNA follows: TGCGCCAGCAGCCAAAGGACGAAAGAGGATGAGCAGTTCTTC.

This clonotype was counted only a few times. The J gene is TRBJ2-6, the V gene TRBV4-1; 14 bases are a match to TRBD2. V trimming: 4 bases; J trimming: 1 base; junction bases outside the gene matches: 6. CDR3 length: 19 residues. Germline values: CDR1 MGHRA, CDR2 YSYEKL. The CDR3 loop reads CASSPMGLAGESGANVLTF. The CDR3 bases are TGCGCCAGCAGCCCTATGGGACTAGCGGGGGAGTCTGGGGCCAACGTCCTGACTTTC.

This clonotype has more than one count but fewer than ten. The CDR3 bases are TGTGCCAGCAGCCTCCTACAGGGATTATTTAGCACAGATACGCAGTATTTT. Its translation is CASSLLQGLFSTDTQYF. V gene TRBV12-3 or TRBV12-4 combines with J gene TRBJ2-3, with TRBD1 as a possible D gene (6 bases). The length of the CDR3 is 17 residues. V dropped 6 bases and J dropped 0 bases, with 19 bases sitting between them.

The chain uses TRBV27 and TRBJ1-1; D unclear. The CDR3 totals 14 residues. V was shortened by 0 bases and J by 8 bases, with 13 bases between the two germline ends. Germline V lookup: CDR1 MNHEY, CDR2 SMNVEV (reference sequence). The CDR3 loop reads CASSLSPTSAEAFF. The DNA for the CDR3 is TGTGCCAGCAGTTTATCGCCGACGTCGGCCGAAGCTTTCTTT.

The gene calls are TRBV12-3 or TRBV12-4 and TRBJ1-1; D is possibly TRBD1 (6 bases). Trimming removed 10 bases from V and 5 bases from J, with 17 bases in between. The CDR3 extends over 13 amino acids. Here the CDR3 reads CATWTGRGTEAFF. For the CDR3, the DNA is TGTGCCACCTGGACGGGGAGGGGGACTGAAGCTTTCTTT.

The chain has TRBV5-4 and TRBJ2-7, with D possibly called TRBD1 or TRBD2 (5 bases each). The CDR3 loop spans 15 amino acids. CDR1 and CDR2 from the germline V gene are SGHNT and YYREEE (reference sequence). Trimming stripped 3 bases from V and 5 bases from J, with 18 bases between. CDR3 in amino acids: CASSWGRSAGDEQYV. CDR3 DNA sequence: TGTGCCAGCAGCTGGGGACGAAGCGCCGGGGACGAGCAGTACGTC.

The chain uses TRBV9 and TRBJ2-3; the D gene could be TRBD1 or TRBD2 (7 bases each). This CDR3 contains 15 residues. V lost 3 bases and J lost 3, with 14 bases in between. CDR1 SGDLS and CDR2 YYNGEE come from the germline V gene. The CDR3 DNA sequence: TGTGCCAGCAGCGCCAGGGGGGGGGTAACAGATACGCAGTATTTT. Its translation: CASSARGGVTDTQYF.

This clonotype was detected a few times. In DNA, the CDR3 is TGTGCCAGCAGTTACAGGGCCCCCGGACAGGACCACGAGCAGTACTTC. It translates to CASSYRAPGQDHEQYF. V usage is TRBV6-5 and J usage is TRBJ2-7; 7 bases are shared with TRBD1. The CDR3 contains 16 residues. Germline V lookup: CDR1 MNHEY, CDR2 SVGAGI. Trimming took 2 bases from V and 5 from J; bases not matched to a gene: 12.

The sample holds a few counts of this clonotype. The CDR3 spells CASSLSSRYEQYF. The CDR3 bases are TGCGCCAGCAGCTTGAGTAGCAGATACGAGCAGTACTTC. This chain connects TRBV5-1 to TRBJ2-7; D gene ambiguous. Germline V gene sequence: CDR1 SGHRS, CDR2 YFSETQ. The CDR3 is 13 amino acids. The V end was cut by 1 base, the J end by 4 bases, with 9 bases between.

The chain uses TRBV7-9 and TRBJ2-5; TRBD2 agrees at 10 bases. There are 21 residues in the CDR3. V dropped 1 base and J dropped 5; count of bases not matched to a gene: 22. Germline lookup yields CDR1 SEHNR and CDR2 FQNEAQ (reference sequence). The CDR3 DNA follows: TGTGCCAGCAGCTTAGAGTGGAGGCTAGCGGGGGAGCTATCACTGGGGGAGACCCAGTACTTC. This gives the protein CASSLEWRLAGELSLGETQYF.